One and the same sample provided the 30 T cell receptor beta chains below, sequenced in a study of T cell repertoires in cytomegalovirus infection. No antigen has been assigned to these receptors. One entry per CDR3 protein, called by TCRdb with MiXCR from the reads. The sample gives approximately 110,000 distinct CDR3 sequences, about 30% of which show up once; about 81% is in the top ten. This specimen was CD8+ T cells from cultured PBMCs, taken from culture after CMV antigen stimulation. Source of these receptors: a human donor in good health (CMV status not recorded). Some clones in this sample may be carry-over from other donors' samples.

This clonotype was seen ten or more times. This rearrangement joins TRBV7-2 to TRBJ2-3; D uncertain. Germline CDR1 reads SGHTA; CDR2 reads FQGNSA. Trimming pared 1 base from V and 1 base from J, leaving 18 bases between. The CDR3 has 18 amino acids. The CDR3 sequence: CASSLGTSRRMGTDTQYF. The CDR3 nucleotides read TGTGCCAGCAGCTTAGGGACCTCCCGTAGGATGGGCACAGATACGCAGTATTTT.

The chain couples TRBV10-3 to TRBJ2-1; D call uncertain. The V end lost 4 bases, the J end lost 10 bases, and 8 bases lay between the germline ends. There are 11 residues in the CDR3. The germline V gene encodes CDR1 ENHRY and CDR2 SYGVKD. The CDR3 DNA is TGTGCCATCAGTGGAGGACGAGAGCAGTTCTTC. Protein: CAISGGREQFF.

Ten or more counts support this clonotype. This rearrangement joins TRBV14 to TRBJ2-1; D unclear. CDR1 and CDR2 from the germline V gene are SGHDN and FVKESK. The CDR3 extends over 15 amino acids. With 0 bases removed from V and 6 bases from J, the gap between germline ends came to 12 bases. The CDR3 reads CASSQDWESGNEQFF. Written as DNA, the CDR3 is TGTGCCAGCAGCCAAGATTGGGAATCGGGCAATGAGCAGTTCTTC.

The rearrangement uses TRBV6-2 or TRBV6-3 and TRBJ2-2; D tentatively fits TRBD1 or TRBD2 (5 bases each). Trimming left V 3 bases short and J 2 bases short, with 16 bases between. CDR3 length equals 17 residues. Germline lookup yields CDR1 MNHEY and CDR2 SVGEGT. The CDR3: CASSYARDGRNTGELFF. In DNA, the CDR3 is TGTGCCAGCAGTTATGCGAGGGACGGACGTAACACCGGGGAGCTGTTTTTT.

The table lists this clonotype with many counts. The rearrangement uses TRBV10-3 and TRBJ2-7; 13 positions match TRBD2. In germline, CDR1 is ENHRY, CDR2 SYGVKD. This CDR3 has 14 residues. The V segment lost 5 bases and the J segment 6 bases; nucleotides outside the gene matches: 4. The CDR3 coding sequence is TGTGCCATCAGTCAAACTAGCGGGGGGGTCGAGCAGTACTTC. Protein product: CAISQTSGGVEQYF.

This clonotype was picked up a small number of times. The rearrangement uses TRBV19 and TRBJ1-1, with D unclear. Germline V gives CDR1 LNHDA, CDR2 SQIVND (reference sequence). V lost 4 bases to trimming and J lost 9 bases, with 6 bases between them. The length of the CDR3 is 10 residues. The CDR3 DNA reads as TGTGCCAGTAGTACCTACAAAGCTTTCTTT. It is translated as CASSTYKAFF. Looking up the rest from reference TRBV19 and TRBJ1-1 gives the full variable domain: DGGITQSPKYLFRKEGQNVTLSCEQNLNHDAMYWYRQDPGQGLRLIYYSQIVNDFQKGDIAEGYSVSREKKESFPLTVTSAQKNPTAFYLCASSTYKAFFGQGTRLTVV.

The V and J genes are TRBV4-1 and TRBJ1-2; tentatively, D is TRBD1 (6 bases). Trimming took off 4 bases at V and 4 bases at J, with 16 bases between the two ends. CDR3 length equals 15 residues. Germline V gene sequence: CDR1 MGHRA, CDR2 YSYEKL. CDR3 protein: CASSPGGQASYGYTF. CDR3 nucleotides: TGCGCCAGCAGCCCTGGGGGGCAGGCGTCCTATGGCTACACCTTC.

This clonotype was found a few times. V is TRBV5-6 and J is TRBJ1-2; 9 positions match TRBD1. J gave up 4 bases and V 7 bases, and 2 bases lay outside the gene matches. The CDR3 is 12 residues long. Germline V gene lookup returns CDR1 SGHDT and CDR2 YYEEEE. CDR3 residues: CASEDRGYGYTF. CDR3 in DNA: TGTGCCAGCGAGGACAGGGGCTATGGCTACACCTTC.

This CDR3 reads CASSPAPGREQYF. For the CDR3, the DNA is TGTGCCAGCAGCCCCGCCCCCGGGCGCGAGCAGTACTTC. The chain uses TRBV6-2 or TRBV6-3 and TRBJ2-7; no clear D. The CDR3 totals 13 residues. The ends were cut back, 6 bases at V and 6 bases at J, with 15 bases in the middle. The germline V gene has CDR1 MNHEY and CDR2 SVGEGT.

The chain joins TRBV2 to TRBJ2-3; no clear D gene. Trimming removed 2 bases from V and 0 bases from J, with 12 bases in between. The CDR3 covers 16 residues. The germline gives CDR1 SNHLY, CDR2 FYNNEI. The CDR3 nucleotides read TGTGCCAGCAGTGAATCGCCGGCTGGTAGCACAGATACGCAGTATTTT. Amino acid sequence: CASSESPAGSTDTQYF. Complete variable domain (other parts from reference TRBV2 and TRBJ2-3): EPEVTQTPSHQVTQMGQEVILRCVPISNHLYFYWYRQILGQKVEFLVSFYNNEISEKSEIFDDQFSVERPDGSNFTLKIRSTKLEDSAMYFCASSESPAGSTDTQYFGPGTRLTVL.

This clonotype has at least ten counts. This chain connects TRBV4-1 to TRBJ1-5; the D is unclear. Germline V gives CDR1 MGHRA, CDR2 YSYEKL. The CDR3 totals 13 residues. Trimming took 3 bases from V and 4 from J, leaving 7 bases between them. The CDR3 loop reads CASSQDSNQPQHF. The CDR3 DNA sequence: TGCGCCAGCAGCCAGGACTCAAATCAGCCCCAGCATTTT.

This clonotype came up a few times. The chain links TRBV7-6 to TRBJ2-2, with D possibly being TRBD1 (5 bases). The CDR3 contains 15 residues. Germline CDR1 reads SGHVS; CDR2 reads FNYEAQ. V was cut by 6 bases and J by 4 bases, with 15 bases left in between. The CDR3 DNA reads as TGTGCCAGCAGTCTTAGATCGCAGGGCACCGGGGAGCTGTTTTTT. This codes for CASSLRSQGTGELFF.

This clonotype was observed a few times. The CDR3 DNA follows: TGTGCCAGTAGTTCCGGGACTTTCAATGAGCAGTTCTTC. Protein: CASSSGTFNEQFF. The chain links TRBV19 to TRBJ2-1; tentatively, D is TRBD2 (6 bases). V lost 5 bases to trimming and J lost 6 bases, with 11 bases between them. The CDR3 runs 13 residues. Germline loops: CDR1 LNHDA, CDR2 SQIVND (reference sequence).

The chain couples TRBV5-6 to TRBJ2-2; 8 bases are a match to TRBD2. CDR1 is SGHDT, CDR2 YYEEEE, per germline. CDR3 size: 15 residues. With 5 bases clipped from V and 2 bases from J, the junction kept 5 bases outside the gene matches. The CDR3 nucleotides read TGTGCCAGCAGATCGGGACTAGTTAACACCGGGGAGCTGTTTTTT. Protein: CASRSGLVNTGELFF.

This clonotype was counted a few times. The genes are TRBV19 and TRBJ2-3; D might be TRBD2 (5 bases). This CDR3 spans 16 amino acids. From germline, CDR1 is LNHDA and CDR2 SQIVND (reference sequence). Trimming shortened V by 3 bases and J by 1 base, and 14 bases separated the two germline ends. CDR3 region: CASSISTAGGTDTQYF. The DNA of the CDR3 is TGTGCCAGTAGTATCTCGACCGCCGGGGGCACAGATACGCAGTATTTT. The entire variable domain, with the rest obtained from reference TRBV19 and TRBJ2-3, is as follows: DGGITQSPKYLFRKEGQNVTLSCEQNLNHDAMYWYRQDPGQGLRLIYYSQIVNDFQKGDIAEGYSVSREKKESFPLTVTSAQKNPTAFYLCASSISTAGGTDTQYFGPGTRLTVL.

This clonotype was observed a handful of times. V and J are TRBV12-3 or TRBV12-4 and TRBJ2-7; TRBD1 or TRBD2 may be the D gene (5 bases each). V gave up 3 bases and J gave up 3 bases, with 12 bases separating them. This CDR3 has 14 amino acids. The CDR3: CASSFLGPGYEQYF. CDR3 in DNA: TGTGCCAGCAGTTTCCTGGGACCGGGCTACGAGCAGTACTTC.

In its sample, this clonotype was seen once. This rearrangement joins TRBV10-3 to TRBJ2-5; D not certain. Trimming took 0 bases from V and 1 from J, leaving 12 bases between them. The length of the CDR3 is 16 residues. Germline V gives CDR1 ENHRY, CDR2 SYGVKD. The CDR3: CAISESGVAIQETQYF. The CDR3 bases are TGTGCCATCAGTGAGTCTGGTGTCGCCATCCAAGAGACCCAGTACTTC.

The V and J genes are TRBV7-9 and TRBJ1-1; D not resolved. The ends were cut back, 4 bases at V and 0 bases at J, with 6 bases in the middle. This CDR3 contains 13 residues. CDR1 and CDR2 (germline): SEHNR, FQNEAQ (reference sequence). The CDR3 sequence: CASSSTLNTEAFF. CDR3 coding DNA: TGTGCCAGCAGCTCGACCCTGAACACTGAAGCTTTCTTT.

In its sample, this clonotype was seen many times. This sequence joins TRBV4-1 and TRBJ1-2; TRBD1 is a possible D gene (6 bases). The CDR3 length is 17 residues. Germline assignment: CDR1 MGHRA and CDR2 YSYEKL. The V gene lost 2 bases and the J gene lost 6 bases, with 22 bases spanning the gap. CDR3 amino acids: CASSQSQGGRGVDGYTF. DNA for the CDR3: TGCGCCAGCAGCCAATCCCAGGGAGGCAGGGGTGTGGATGGCTACACCTTC.

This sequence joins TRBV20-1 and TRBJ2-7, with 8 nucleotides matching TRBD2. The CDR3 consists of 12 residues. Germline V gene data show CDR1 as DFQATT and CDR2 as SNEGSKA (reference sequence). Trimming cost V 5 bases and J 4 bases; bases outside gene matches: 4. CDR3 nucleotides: TGCAGTGCTTCGGGGGGGGGTTACGAGCAGTACTTC. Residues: CSASGGGYEQYF.

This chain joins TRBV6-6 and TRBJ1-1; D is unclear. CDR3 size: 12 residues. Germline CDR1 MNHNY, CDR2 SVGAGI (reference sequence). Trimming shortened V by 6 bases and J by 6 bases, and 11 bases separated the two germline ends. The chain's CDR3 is CASRFTGAEAFF. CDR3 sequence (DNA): TGTGCCAGCAGATTCACCGGAGCTGAAGCTTTCTTT.

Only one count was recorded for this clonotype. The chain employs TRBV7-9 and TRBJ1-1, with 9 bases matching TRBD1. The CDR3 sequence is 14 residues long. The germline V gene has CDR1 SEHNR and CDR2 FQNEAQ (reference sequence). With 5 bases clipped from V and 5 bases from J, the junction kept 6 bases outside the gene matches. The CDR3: CASSHRGPGTEAFF. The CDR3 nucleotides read TGTGCCAGCAGCCACAGGGGGCCGGGAACTGAAGCTTTCTTT.

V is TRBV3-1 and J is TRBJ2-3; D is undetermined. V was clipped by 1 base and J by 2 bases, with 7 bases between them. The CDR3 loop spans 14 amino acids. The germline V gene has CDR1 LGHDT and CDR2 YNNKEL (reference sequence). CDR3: CASSQGSFTDTQYF. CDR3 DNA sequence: TGTGCCAGCAGCCAAGGTTCTTTCACAGATACGCAGTATTTT.

CDR3 residues: CASSYEGNEQFF. CDR3 sequence (DNA): TGTGCCAGCAGTTACGAGGGAAATGAGCAGTTCTTC. The chain combines TRBV6-6 with TRBJ2-1, with D possibly being TRBD2 (5 bases). The CDR3 is made up of 12 amino acids. The V and J ends lost 2 bases and 7 bases respectively, with 6 bases between them. In germline, CDR1 is MNHNY, CDR2 SVGAGI (reference sequence).

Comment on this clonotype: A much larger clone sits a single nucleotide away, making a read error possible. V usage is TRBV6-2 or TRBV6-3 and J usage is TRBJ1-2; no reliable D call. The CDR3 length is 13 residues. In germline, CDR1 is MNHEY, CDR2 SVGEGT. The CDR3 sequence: CTSSFSSNYGYTF. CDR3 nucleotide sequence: TGTACCAGCAGTTTCAGTTCTAACTATGGCTACACCTTC.

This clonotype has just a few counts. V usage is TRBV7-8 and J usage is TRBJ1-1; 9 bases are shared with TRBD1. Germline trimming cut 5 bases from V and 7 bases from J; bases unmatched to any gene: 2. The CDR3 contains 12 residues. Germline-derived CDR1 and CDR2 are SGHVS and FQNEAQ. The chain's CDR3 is CASSRTGDEAFF. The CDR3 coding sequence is TGTGCCAGCAGCCGGACAGGGGATGAAGCTTTCTTT.

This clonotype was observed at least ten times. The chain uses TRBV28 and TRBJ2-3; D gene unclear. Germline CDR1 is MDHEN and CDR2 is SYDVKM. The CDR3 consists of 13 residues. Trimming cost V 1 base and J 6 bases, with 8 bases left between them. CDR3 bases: TGTGCCAGCAGTTTATATTGGTATGATACGCAGTATTTT. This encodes CASSLYWYDTQYF.

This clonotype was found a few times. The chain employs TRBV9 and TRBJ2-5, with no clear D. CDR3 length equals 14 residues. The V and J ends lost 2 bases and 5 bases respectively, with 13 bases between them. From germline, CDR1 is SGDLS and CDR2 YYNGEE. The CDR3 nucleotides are TGTGCCAGCAGCGTCGGCGGCCAACGGGAGACCCAGTACTTC. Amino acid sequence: CASSVGGQRETQYF.

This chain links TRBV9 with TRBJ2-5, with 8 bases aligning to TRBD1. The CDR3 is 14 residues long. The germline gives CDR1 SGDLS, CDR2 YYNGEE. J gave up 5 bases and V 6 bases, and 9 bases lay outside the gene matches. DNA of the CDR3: TGTGCCAGCACCCCCGCAGGGGGCCGGGAGACCCAGTACTTC. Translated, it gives CASTPAGGRETQYF. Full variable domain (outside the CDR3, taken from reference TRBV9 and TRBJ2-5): DSGVTQTPKHLITATGQRVTLRCSPRSGDLSVYWYQQSLDQGLQFLIQYYNGEERAKGNILERFSAQQFPDLHSELNLSSLELGDSALYFCASTPAGGRETQYFGPGTRLLVL.

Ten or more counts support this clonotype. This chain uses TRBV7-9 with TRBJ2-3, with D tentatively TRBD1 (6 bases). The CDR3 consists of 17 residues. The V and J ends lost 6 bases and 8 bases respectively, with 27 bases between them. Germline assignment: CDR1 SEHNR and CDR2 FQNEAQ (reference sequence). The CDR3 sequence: CASRAPFTSTGQGTQYF. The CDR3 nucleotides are TGTGCCAGCAGGGCTCCCTTTACGTCGACAGGTCAAGGTACGCAGTATTTT.